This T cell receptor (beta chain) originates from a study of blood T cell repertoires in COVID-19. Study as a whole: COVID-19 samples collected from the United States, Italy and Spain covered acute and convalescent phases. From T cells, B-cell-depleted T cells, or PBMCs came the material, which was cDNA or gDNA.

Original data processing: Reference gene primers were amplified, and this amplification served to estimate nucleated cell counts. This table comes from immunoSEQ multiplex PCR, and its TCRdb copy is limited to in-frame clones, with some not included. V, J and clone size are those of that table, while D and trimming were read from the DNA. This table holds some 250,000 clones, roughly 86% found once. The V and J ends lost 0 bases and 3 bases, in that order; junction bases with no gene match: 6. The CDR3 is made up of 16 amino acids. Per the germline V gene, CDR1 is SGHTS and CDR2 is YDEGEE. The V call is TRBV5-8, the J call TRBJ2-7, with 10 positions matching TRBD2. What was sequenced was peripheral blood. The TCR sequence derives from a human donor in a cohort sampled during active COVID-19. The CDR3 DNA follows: TGTGCCAGCAGCTTGGTGGGTAGCGGGGGGTACTACGAGCAGTACTTC. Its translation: CASSLVGSGGYYEQYF.